This T cell receptor (beta chain) was found in a study of CD8+ T cells in alopecia areata. Study at large: Treated patients swallowed 5 to 10 mg of oral tofacitinib twice daily. The study, taken as a whole, reports: Normal skin's resident alphabeta T cells are sequenced alongside lesional scalp T cells. Affected scalp, especially in alopecia totalis/universalis, had a higher clonality than normal scalp did.

Turning to this clone: Its target is unknown.

CDR1 is MGHDK, CDR2 SYGVNS, per germline. The CDR3 runs 13 residues. Trimming shortened V by 2 bases and J by 7 bases, and 11 bases separated the two germline ends. Treatment described: oral pan-JAK inhibitor, 5-10 mg twice daily. cDNA prepared by RNA extraction and subsequent reverse transcription served as the template for sequencing. Generated by immunoSEQ multiplex PCR, the TCRdb table keeps only in-frame clones and is missing some. Altogether under 250,000 clones are present, more than 45% being singletons, with the ten largest covering 1.6%. The source material was CD4+ T cells sorted from blood, sampled at week 4, from a patient treated with tofacitinib. This receptor was obtained from a human donor with alopecia areata. This sequence joins TRBV25-1 and TRBJ1-2; no clear D. CDR3 sequence reads: CASSEGVRIGYTF. CDR3 DNA: TGTGCCAGCAGTGAAGGGGTTAGGATTGGCTACACCTTC.